The 15 T cell receptor beta chains listed next were all sequenced from one sample in a study of technical replicates of blood from a handful of donors. Measured with immunoSEQ multiplex PCR; TCRdb has only the in-frame clones, and not every one. In the table there are roughly 93,000 clones, 90% to 97% of which are singletons. The sequencing input was T cells isolated from PBMCs. These receptors all stem from a human donor in good health.

The chain combines TRBV7-9 with TRBJ1-2, with unresolved D. The CDR3 consists of 11 residues. Germline CDR1 reads SEHNR; CDR2 reads FQNEAQ (reference sequence). The germline V and J ends were trimmed by 10 bases and 2 bases, with 8 bases remaining between them. CDR3 DNA sequence: TGTGCCACCACAAGAAACTATGGCTACACCTTC. It specifies CATTRNYGYTF.

The J gene is TRBJ2-1, the V gene TRBV2; possible D gene TRBD2, 5 bases. Trimming cost V 7 bases and J 7 bases, with 14 bases left between them. CDR1 is SNHLY, CDR2 FYNNEI, per germline. The CDR3 loop spans 13 amino acids. For the CDR3, the DNA is TGTGCCAGCAAAAGAGGGCGCGGAAATGAGCAGTTCTTC. This encodes CASKRGRGNEQFF.

V gene TRBV29-1 combines with J gene TRBJ2-3; perhaps TRBD2 as D (6 bases). CDR3 size: 14 residues. Trimming cost V 7 bases and J 5 bases, with 19 bases left between them. Germline CDR1 and CDR2: SQVTM and ANQGSEA. The CDR3 DNA sequence: TGCAGCGGCGGGGCTCGGGAGCAAATAGATACGCAGTATTTT. Residues: CSGGAREQIDTQYF.

This clone was counted a single time. Germline is not matched at one junction end, which may reflect a read error. The chain uses TRBV7-9 and TRBJ1-3; D is perhaps TRBD1 (6 bases). The CDR3 contains 15 residues. CDR1 is SEHNR and CDR2 is FQNEAQ in the germline V gene (reference sequence). In DNA, the CDR3 is TGCGGCGCTCGGACAGATCTATACTCTGGAAACACCATATATTTT. Translating gives CGARTDLYSGNTIYF.

This clone showed up just once. V is TRBV6-1 and J is TRBJ2-1; maybe TRBD1 (6 bases). Trimming shortened V by 6 bases and J by 8 bases, and 11 bases separated the two germline ends. Germline CDR1 and CDR2: MNHNS and SASEGT. This CDR3 spans 12 amino acids. This chain's CDR3 is CASSTGFDEQFF. Written as DNA, the CDR3 is TGTGCCAGCAGCACAGGGTTCGATGAGCAGTTCTTC.

This clone has only one observation. V gene TRBV14 combines with J gene TRBJ2-7; D is uncertain. The CDR3 runs to 13 residues. CDR1 is SGHDN, CDR2 FVKESK, per germline. V lost 5 bases to trimming and J lost 5 bases, with 13 bases between them. The CDR3 protein is CASSRTVWDEQYF. The CDR3 DNA sequence: TGTGCCAGCAGCAGAACAGTTTGGGACGAGCAGTACTTC.

The genes are TRBV5-1 and TRBJ1-5, with 7 bases lining up with TRBD1. This CDR3 has 14 residues. The trim removed 2 bases at V and 5 bases at J, leaving 4 bases unmatched. Germline values: CDR1 SGHRS, CDR2 YFSETQ. The CDR3 region is CASSLRGLDQPQHF. The CDR3, as DNA: TGCGCCAGCAGCTTAAGGGGGCTCGATCAGCCCCAGCATTTT.

The V gene is TRBV19, the J gene TRBJ2-3; D remains unclear. V was pared by 3 bases and J by 2 bases, with 12 bases between. This CDR3 is built from 15 residues. Germline lookup yields CDR1 LNHDA and CDR2 SQIVND (reference sequence). Here the CDR3 reads CASSMSFLATDTQYF. CDR3 bases: TGTGCCAGTAGTATGTCCTTCTTAGCCACAGATACGCAGTATTTT.

This chain links TRBV6-1 with TRBJ1-2; unclear D gene. Per the germline V gene, CDR1 is MNHNS and CDR2 is SASEGT. The V gene lost 2 bases and the J gene lost 4 bases, with 5 bases spanning the gap. CDR3 size: 12 residues. CDR3 DNA: TGTGCCAGCAGTGAACGTCTCTATGGCTACACCTTC. Translation: CASSERLYGYTF.

CDR3 residues: CASSPGLAGTPYEQYF. For the CDR3, the DNA is TGTGCCAGCAGTCCGGGACTAGCGGGGACTCCCTACGAGCAGTACTTC. The chain recombines TRBV5-4 with TRBJ2-7; 13 bases match TRBD2. V shed 5 bases and J 2 bases; nucleotides not matched to a gene: 7. This CDR3 has 16 residues. Germline CDR1 is SGHNT and CDR2 is YYREEE (reference sequence).

The chain is built from TRBV5-4 and TRBJ2-5, with 7 bases lining up with TRBD2. Looked up from germline, CDR1 is SGHNT and CDR2 is YYREEE (reference sequence). With 3 bases clipped from V and 2 bases from J, the junction kept 4 bases outside the gene matches. There are 14 residues in the CDR3. The DNA of the CDR3 is TGTGCCAGCAGCTCGGGACTACTACAAGAGACCCAGTACTTC. Protein product: CASSSGLLQETQYF.

This clone has only a few counts. The genes are TRBV5-4 and TRBJ1-2; D is perhaps TRBD1 (5 bases). Trimming removed 0 bases from V and 6 bases from J, with 6 bases in between. CDR1 is SGHNT and CDR2 is YYREEE in the germline V gene (reference sequence). This CDR3 region has 12 residues. The CDR3 here is CASSLEQDGYTF. CDR3 sequence (DNA): TGTGCCAGCAGCTTGGAACAGGATGGCTACACCTTC. Using reference TRBV5-4 and TRBJ1-2 for the parts outside the CDR3, the full variable domain is ETGVTQSPTHLIKTRGQQVTLRCSSQSGHNTVSWYQQALGQGPQFIFQYYREEENGRGNFPPRFSGLQFPNYSSELNVNALELDDSALYLCASSLEQDGYTFGSGTRLTVV.

V gene TRBV7-8 combines with J gene TRBJ2-3; D is undetermined. V lost 1 base and J 0 bases, leaving 14 bases between the germline ends. The V gene's germline CDR1 is SGHVS and CDR2 FQNEAQ. The CDR3 contains 17 residues. Written as DNA, the CDR3 is TGTGCCAGCAGCTTAGGGCGAAAGCAGAGGAGCACAGATACGCAGTATTTT. Translation: CASSLGRKQRSTDTQYF.

The chain is built from TRBV5-1 and TRBJ2-7, with D maybe TRBD2 (6 bases). CDR3 size: 14 residues. From germline, CDR1 is SGHRS and CDR2 YFSETQ. V dropped 4 bases and J dropped 2 bases, with 13 bases sitting between them. CDR3 coding DNA: TGCGCCAGCAGCCCCGGGGTAGCGGCCTACGAGCAGTACTTC. Encoded protein: CASSPGVAAYEQYF.

V usage is TRBV30 and J usage is TRBJ1-5; D ambiguous. Trimming pared 3 bases from V and 6 bases from J, leaving 12 bases between. The CDR3 runs to 13 residues. The germline V gene has CDR1 GTSNPN and CDR2 SVGIG (reference sequence). CDR3 sequence (DNA): TGTGCCTGGAGCGGCGGCGGGCTTCAGCCCCAGCATTTT. Its translation: CAWSGGGLQPQHF.